Following are 26 T cell receptor beta chains from one sample sequenced in a study of cytomegalovirus exposure and HLA in healthy donors. Sequenced by immunoSEQ multiplex PCR; TCRdb stores in-frame clones only, minus some. The data contain fewer than 150,000 clones, almost 90% of them singletons. The sample comprised PBMCs. The receptors were sampled from a woman between 18 and 29 years old in good health and CMV-seropositive.

The gene calls are TRBV7-8 and TRBJ1-5, with 9 bases matching TRBD1. Germline CDR1 is SGHVS and CDR2 is FQNEAQ. The length of the CDR3 is 13 residues. V lost 1 base, J lost 9 bases, and 1 base stayed unmatched. CDR3 sequence (DNA): TGTGCCAGCAGCTTAGAGGGACAGGGGCCCCAGCATTTT. Its protein is CASSLEGQGPQHF. The complete variable domain, with remaining parts taken from reference TRBV7-8 and TRBJ1-5, reads GAGVSQSPRYKVAKRGQDVALRCDPISGHVSLFWYQQALGQGPEFLTYFQNEAQLDKSGLPSDRFFAERPEGSVSTLKIQRTQQEDSAVYLCASSLEGQGPQHFGDGTRLSIL.

The chain combines TRBV7-9 with TRBJ2-7; TRBD2 matches 8 bases. This CDR3 has 14 residues. V lost 5 bases to trimming and J lost 0 bases; unmatched junction nucleotides: 3. Germline loops: CDR1 SEHNR, CDR2 FQNEAQ (reference sequence). The CDR3 is CASSPGGSSYEQYF. For the CDR3, the DNA is TGTGCCAGCAGCCCGGGGGGGAGCTCCTACGAGCAGTACTTC. Full variable domain (outside the CDR3, taken from reference TRBV7-9 and TRBJ2-7): DTGVSQNPRHKITKRGQNVTFRCDPISEHNRLYWYRQTLGQGPEFLTYFQNEAQLEKSRLLSDRFSAERPKGSFSTLEIQRTEQGDSAMYLCASSPGGSSYEQYFGPGTRLTVT.

This chain uses TRBV5-4 with TRBJ2-1; 12 nucleotides match TRBD2. This CDR3 has 17 amino acids. Germline loops: CDR1 SGHNT, CDR2 YYREEE (reference sequence). Unmatched junction bases numbered 13, after V lost 4 bases and J lost 8 bases. The CDR3 is CASSILRTSGTFYEQFF. CDR3 sequence (DNA): TGTGCCAGCAGCATACTAAGGACTAGCGGGACGTTCTATGAGCAGTTCTTC.

This chain joins TRBV5-1 and TRBJ2-6; D is undetermined. CDR1 is SGHRS and CDR2 is YFSETQ in the germline V gene. CDR3 length: 15 amino acids. The V end lost 0 bases, the J end lost 2 bases, and 6 bases lay between the germline ends. The CDR3 DNA reads TGCGCCAGCAGCTTGGAAGAGGCTGGGGCCAACGTCCTGACTTTC. It is translated as CASSLEEAGANVLTF. The full variable domain, rest sourced from reference TRBV5-1 and TRBJ2-6, is KAGVTQTPRYLIKTRGQQVTLSCSPISGHRSVSWYQQTPGQGLQFLFEYFSETQRNKGNFPGRFSGRQFSNSRSEMNVSTLELGDSALYLCASSLEEAGANVLTFGAGSRLTVL.

The rearrangement joins TRBV6-5 to TRBJ2-2; the D is unclear. Trimming removed 2 bases from V and 5 bases from J, with 6 bases in between. The CDR3 covers 13 residues. Germline V gene data show CDR1 as MNHEY and CDR2 as SVGAGI. The CDR3 loop is CASSYRRTGELFF. Here the CDR3 DNA reads TGTGCCAGCAGTTACCGGCGGACCGGGGAGCTGTTTTTT.

V usage is TRBV4-2 and J usage is TRBJ2-5; tentatively, D is TRBD2 (7 bases). The CDR3 extends over 15 amino acids. Germline V lookup: CDR1 LGHNA, CDR2 YNFKEQ. V lost 0 bases and J 7 bases, leaving 15 bases between the germline ends. The CDR3: CASSQDSQGRGTQYF. The DNA of the CDR3 is TGTGCCAGCAGCCAAGATTCCCAGGGGAGGGGGACCCAGTACTTC.

The chain combines TRBV6-1 with TRBJ1-2; 12 bases match TRBD1. This CDR3 is built from 14 residues. The V and J ends lost 4 bases and 7 bases, in that order; junction bases with no gene match: 4. From germline, CDR1 is MNHNS and CDR2 SASEGT. The CDR3: CASSGRDRGPGYTF. DNA of the CDR3: TGTGCCAGCAGTGGCCGGGACAGGGGGCCTGGCTACACCTTC.

This clone is a singleton in its sample. V is TRBV7-2 and J is TRBJ2-6; weak D call: TRBD2 (5 bases). Trimming pared 5 bases from V and 0 bases from J, leaving 11 bases between. The length of the CDR3 is 16 residues. Germline CDR1 and CDR2: SGHTA and FQGNSA. The CDR3 nucleotides are TGTGCCAGCAGCCGGACTTCTAACTCTGGGGCCAACGTCCTGACTTTC. Translated, it gives CASSRTSNSGANVLTF.

This chain joins TRBV5-1 and TRBJ1-5; the match to TRBD1 covers 8 bases. J gave up 4 bases and V 1 base, and 4 bases lay outside the gene matches. The CDR3 contains 15 residues. From germline, CDR1 is SGHRS and CDR2 YFSETQ. The CDR3 is CASSLFTGGNQPQHF. The CDR3 DNA sequence: TGCGCCAGCAGCTTGTTTACAGGGGGGAATCAGCCCCAGCATTTT.

The gene calls are TRBV11-2 and TRBJ1-5; D is possibly TRBD1 (6 bases). Per germline, CDR1 SGHAT and CDR2 FQNNGV. The length of the CDR3 is 14 residues. V lost 0 bases to trimming and J lost 5 bases, with 8 bases between them. CDR3 protein: CASSLDRGHQPQHF. CDR3 DNA sequence: TGTGCCAGCAGCTTAGACAGGGGTCATCAGCCCCAGCATTTT.

This clone was seen only a few times. V gene TRBV5-8 combines with J gene TRBJ1-4; 7 bases line up with TRBD1. J was trimmed by 5 bases and V by 7 bases; bases with no gene match: 11. Germline CDR1 reads SGHTS; CDR2 reads YDEGEE. The CDR3 has 15 residues. CDR3 DNA sequence: TGTGCCAGCCGTGCCCCGACAGGGCAAAATGAAAAACTGTTTTTT. This translates into CASRAPTGQNEKLFF.

The V gene is TRBV5-1, the J gene TRBJ1-1; unclear D gene. Germline V CDR1 and CDR2: SGHRS, YFSETQ. Trimming pared 0 bases from V and 5 bases from J, leaving 8 bases between. The CDR3 spans 13 residues. Here the CDR3 DNA reads TGCGCCAGCAGCTTGGACGCGGGGACTGAAGCTTTCTTT. Translated, it gives CASSLDAGTEAFF.

The V gene is TRBV4-1, the J gene TRBJ2-1; 8 bases map to TRBD2. Germline V gives CDR1 MGHRA, CDR2 YSYEKL. The V segment lost 4 bases and the J segment 4 bases; nucleotides outside the gene matches: 9. This CDR3 comprises 16 residues. This CDR3 is CASSLSGLAKYNEQFF. Here the CDR3 DNA reads TGCGCCAGCAGCCTATCCGGACTAGCTAAGTACAATGAGCAGTTCTTC.

V and J are TRBV9 and TRBJ2-1, with 7 bases matching TRBD2. This CDR3 comprises 16 residues. Germline CDR1 SGDLS, CDR2 YYNGEE. The J segment lost 4 bases and the V segment lost 2 bases, leaving 9 bases of the junction unmatched. CDR3 in amino acids: CASSVSVAGNYNEQFF. In nucleotides, the CDR3 is TGTGCCAGCAGCGTTTCAGTAGCGGGTAATTACAATGAGCAGTTCTTC.

The V call is TRBV5-1, the J call TRBJ1-1; D is possibly TRBD1 (5 bases). The V gene lost 5 bases and the J gene lost 1 base, with 12 bases spanning the gap. CDR3 length: 14 residues. Germline V gene sequence: CDR1 SGHRS, CDR2 YFSETQ. The CDR3 DNA reads TGCGCCAGCAGTATGCGACAGCAGAACACTGAAGCTTTCTTT. Translation: CASSMRQQNTEAFF.

This CDR3 is CARWNRLADSTDTQYF. The CDR3 DNA reads TGTGCCAGGTGGAATAGACTAGCGGATAGCACAGATACGCAGTATTTT. The chain employs TRBV7-9 and TRBJ2-3, with 9 positions matching TRBD2. Unmatched junction bases numbered 10, after V lost 9 bases and J lost 0 bases. This CDR3 has 16 residues. CDR1 is SEHNR, CDR2 FQNEAQ, per germline (reference sequence). The variable domain in full, with the rest retrieved from reference TRBV7-9 and TRBJ2-3, is DTGVSQNPRHKITKRGQNVTFRCDPISEHNRLYWYRQTLGQGPEFLTYFQNEAQLEKSRLLSDRFSAERPKGSFSTLEIQRTEQGDSAMYLCARWNRLADSTDTQYFGPGTRLTVL.

The J gene is TRBJ1-2, the V gene TRBV30; D is unresolved. V was shortened by 8 bases and J by 7 bases, with 17 bases between the two germline ends. This CDR3 is 12 amino acids long. CDR1 and CDR2 from the germline V gene are GTSNPN and SVGIG (reference sequence). The DNA for the CDR3 is TGTGCCAGCCAGCGCCAAAAAGCTGGCTACACCTTC. Amino acids: CASQRQKAGYTF.

The J gene is TRBJ1-4, the V gene TRBV7-2; 7 bases are a match to TRBD1. The CDR3 runs 14 residues. V lost 4 bases to trimming and J lost 6 bases; unmatched junction nucleotides: 5. Germline assignment: CDR1 SGHTA and CDR2 FQGNSA. Written as DNA, the CDR3 is TGTGCCAGCAGCTCGGGACAGCCACATGAAAAACTGTTTTTT. Translated, it gives CASSSGQPHEKLFF.

The V gene is TRBV11-2, the J gene TRBJ2-5, with 7 bases that match TRBD1. This CDR3 is built from 13 residues. With V trimmed by 11 bases and J by 2 bases, 8 bases remained unmatched. Germline V gives CDR1 SGHAT, CDR2 FQNNGV. This chain's CDR3 is CAVRQGPQETQYF. In nucleotides, the CDR3 is TGTGCCGTCCGACAGGGACCACAAGAGACCCAGTACTTC.

Written as DNA, the CDR3 is TGTGCCAGCAGCTGGCGGGGGGCGGGTAATGAAAAACTGTTTTTT. It codes for CASSWRGAGNEKLFF. V usage is TRBV5-4 and J usage is TRBJ1-4; the D gene is possibly TRBD1 (6 bases). The V and J ends lost 3 bases and 4 bases respectively, with 13 bases between them. The CDR3 is 15 amino acids. Germline V CDR1 and CDR2: SGHNT, YYREEE (reference sequence).

This clone was detected only a few times. The rearrangement uses TRBV4-2 and TRBJ1-2; a possible D gene is TRBD1 (6 bases). The germline CDR1 and CDR2 sequences are LGHNA and YNFKEQ. The CDR3 is made up of 14 amino acids. Trimming removed 0 bases at V and 7 bases at J, with 12 bases between. CDR3 loop: CASSQEDSTVGYTF. CDR3 coding DNA: TGTGCCAGCAGCCAAGAGGACAGTACTGTTGGCTACACCTTC.

This chain connects TRBV9 to TRBJ2-5, with a possible D match to TRBD2 (7 bases). This CDR3 spans 15 amino acids. With 0 bases removed from V and 3 bases from J, the gap between germline ends came to 12 bases. CDR1 and CDR2 (germline): SGDLS, YYNGEE. The CDR3 sequence: CASSVGGGGKETQYF. The CDR3 bases are TGTGCCAGCAGCGTAGGAGGCGGGGGCAAAGAGACCCAGTACTTC.

The chain recombines TRBV10-3 with TRBJ2-1, with D perhaps matching TRBD1 (7 bases). The CDR3 runs 15 residues. Germline V lookup: CDR1 ENHRY, CDR2 SYGVKD. The V gene lost 7 bases and the J gene lost 6 bases, with 19 bases spanning the gap. CDR3 bases: TGTGCCATCAATCATGGGCAGGGGGGTGTCAATGAGCAGTTCTTC. It encodes CAINHGQGGVNEQFF.

This chain connects TRBV10-3 to TRBJ2-7; no reliable D call. The germline gives CDR1 ENHRY, CDR2 SYGVKD. Deletions cut 0 bases from V and 7 bases from J, with 4 bases between. This CDR3 has 11 amino acids. The CDR3 DNA reads TGTGCCATCAGTGAGTCGACAGAGCAGTACTTC. Protein sequence: CAISESTEQYF.

This clone was counted a single time. This sequence joins TRBV28 and TRBJ2-1, with D tentatively TRBD1 (6 bases). Germline V gene sequence: CDR1 MDHEN, CDR2 SYDVKM. V lost 6 bases, J lost 7 bases, and 10 bases lay in between. There are 12 residues in the CDR3. DNA for the CDR3: TGTGCCAGCAGCCCTCAGGGGAATGAGCAGTTCTTC. It is translated as CASSPQGNEQFF.

The chain joins TRBV9 to TRBJ1-6; 9 positions match TRBD1. CDR3 length: 17 residues. The V and J ends lost 0 bases and 1 base, in that order; junction bases with no gene match: 2. CDR1 SGDLS and CDR2 YYNGEE come from the germline V gene. This CDR3 reads CASSVGQGGSYNSPLHF. The CDR3 DNA sequence: TGTGCCAGCAGCGTAGGACAGGGGGGGTCCTATAATTCACCCCTCCACTTT.